This T cell receptor (beta chain) stems from a study of blood T cell repertoires in COVID-19. Study-wide context: Samples taken during acute and convalescent COVID-19 were collected in the United States, Italy and Spain. T cells, B-cell-depleted T cells, or PBMCs supplied cDNA or gDNA.

The V gene end was trimmed by 4 bases and the J gene end by 4 bases; junction bases not matched to a gene: 7. The CDR3 has 18 residues. Germline-derived CDR1 and CDR2 are SGHNT and YYREEE (reference sequence). Original analysis: Amplification from reference gene primers served as the basis for estimated nucleated cell counts. The table came from immunoSEQ multiplex PCR; TCRdb's copy has only in-frame clones and leaves some out. V, J and clone size are those of that table, while D and trimming were read from the DNA. The table has 270,000 or so clones, approximately 81% seen once. Material: peripheral blood. The receptor was derived from a woman aged 55-70 years with active or convalescent COVID-19. This chain uses TRBV5-4 with TRBJ2-6, with 14 bases that match TRBD2. The CDR3: CASSLGTSGGWGANVLTF. CDR3 in DNA: TGTGCCAGCAGCCTAGGGACTAGCGGGGGATGGGGGGCCAACGTCCTGACTTTC.